This TCR beta chain stems from a study of cytotoxic CD8 clonotypes in ibrutinib-treated CLL. The CDR3 runs 17 residues. CDR1 SGHTA and CDR2 FQGTGA come from the germline V gene. The ends lost 0 bases at V and 7 bases at J; junction bases unmatched: 8. Profiling relied on immunoSEQ multiplex PCR, and the TCRdb table lists in-frame clones only, not all of them. The sample carries around 15,000 clones, approximately 80% recorded once. This sequence was found in a human donor with chronic lymphocytic leukemia. Sequenced material: PBMCs, taken before ibrutinib treatment. The chain couples TRBV7-3 to TRBJ2-1; 11 bases align to TRBD2. CDR3 sequence: CASSLTSGRVIDNEQFF. The CDR3 DNA reads as TGTGCCAGCAGCTTAACTAGCGGGAGGGTAATTGATAATGAGCAGTTCTTC.